What follows are 23 T cell receptor beta chains derived from one specimen sequenced in a study of shared clonotypes between healthy human individuals. Repertoires were generated with immunoSEQ multiplex PCR, while TCRdb's copy carries only in-frame clones and drops some. The table includes 1,500,000 or so clones, 98% to 99% detected once. The specimen was naive CD4+ T cells sorted from blood. Subset given: CD45RA+ positively selected. The source of these receptors is a man aged 30 to 39 in good health.

V usage is TRBV18 and J usage is TRBJ1-5; tentatively, D is TRBD1 (6 bases). The CDR3 consists of 15 residues. V was trimmed by 3 bases and J by 7 bases, leaving 16 bases between them. Germline loops: CDR1 KGHSH, CDR2 LQKENI. Here the CDR3 reads CASSPQGSGSQPQHF. The CDR3 nucleotides are TGTGCCAGCTCACCGCAGGGGAGCGGCAGCCAGCCCCAGCATTTT.

The rearrangement uses TRBV2 and TRBJ2-7; no firm D call. CDR1 is SNHLY, CDR2 FYNNEI, per germline. V lost 7 bases, J lost 0 bases, and 10 bases lay in between. CDR3 length: 13 amino acids. The CDR3 loop is CASTVEVSYEQYF. DNA of the CDR3: TGTGCCAGCACCGTAGAGGTCTCCTACGAGCAGTACTTC.

The rearrangement joins TRBV5-1 to TRBJ2-7; 9 nucleotides line up with TRBD1. Trimming cost V 4 bases and J 4 bases; bases outside gene matches: 12. Germline values: CDR1 SGHRS, CDR2 YFSETQ. The CDR3 totals 16 residues. CDR3 bases: TGCGCCAGCAGCGCGGCGGGACAGGGAGTGGTGTACGAGCAGTACTTC. It codes for CASSAAGQGVVYEQYF.

Remarks on this clone: In the same sample, other DNA sequences code for this CDR3. The genes are TRBV5-1 and TRBJ2-7; 10 positions agree with TRBD1. Trimming removed 4 bases from V and 4 bases from J; junction bases left unmatched: 5. From germline, CDR1 is SGHRS and CDR2 YFSETQ. This CDR3 is 14 amino acids long. CDR3 protein: CASSPRQGAYEQYF. In nucleotides, the CDR3 is TGCGCCAGCAGCCCCCGACAGGGGGCTTACGAGCAGTACTTC.

The chain recombines TRBV5-1 with TRBJ2-7; 10 bases match TRBD1. The CDR3 runs to 14 residues. Germline-derived CDR1 and CDR2 are SGHRS and YFSETQ. Germline trimming cut 4 bases from V and 4 bases from J; bases unmatched to any gene: 5. The CDR3 region is CASSRGTGEYEQYF. CDR3 DNA: TGCGCCAGCAGCCGGGGGACAGGGGAATACGAGCAGTACTTC.

The chain couples TRBV28 to TRBJ1-4, with D uncertain. Deletions cut 8 bases from V and 7 bases from J, with 11 bases between. CDR3 length: 12 residues. Germline CDR1 MDHEN, CDR2 SYDVKM. The CDR3 here is CASSGRVEKLFF. CDR3 nucleotide sequence: TGTGCCAGCTCCGGACGCGTTGAAAAACTGTTTTTT.

The rearrangement uses TRBV6-5 and TRBJ2-7; D remains ambiguous. The V gene's germline CDR1 is MNHEY and CDR2 SVGAGI. Trimming took off 6 bases at V and 2 bases at J, with 14 bases between the two ends. This CDR3 has 14 amino acids. CDR3 DNA sequence: TGTGCCAGCAGCACACCGAGGCCGCCCTACGAGCAGTACTTC. Protein: CASSTPRPPYEQYF.

The chain couples TRBV6-5 to TRBJ1-2; TRBD1 matches at 10 bases. The V gene's germline CDR1 is MNHEY and CDR2 SVGAGI. The length of the CDR3 is 14 residues. Trimming removed 5 bases from V and 6 bases from J; junction bases left unmatched: 6. The CDR3: CASSPPGQGHGYTF. CDR3 nucleotide sequence: TGTGCCAGCAGTCCACCGGGACAGGGGCATGGCTACACCTTC.

This chain links TRBV7-9 with TRBJ2-1, with TRBD2 identical over 10 bases. From germline, CDR1 is SEHNR and CDR2 FQNEAQ (reference sequence). The CDR3 contains 15 residues. V lost 5 bases and J lost 7; bases outside the gene matches: 8. DNA for the CDR3: TGTGCCAGCAGCGACGTAGCGGGAGGTAGAAATGAGCAGTTCTTC. Translating gives CASSDVAGGRNEQFF.

A remark on this clone: Other DNA variants within this sample encode the same CDR3. The chain joins TRBV5-1 to TRBJ2-1; D is possibly TRBD2 (6 bases). Between the trimmed V and J ends, which lost 2 bases and 6 bases, there was a span of 12 bases. The CDR3 contains 14 residues. Per the germline V gene, CDR1 is SGHRS and CDR2 is YFSETQ. CDR3 nucleotides: TGCGCCAGCAGCTTTGGGACTCCAAGCAATGAGCAGTTCTTC. Its protein product is CASSFGTPSNEQFF.

This chain connects TRBV19 to TRBJ2-1, with D perhaps TRBD2 (5 bases). Trimming stripped 8 bases from V and 3 bases from J, with 14 bases between. The CDR3 contains 14 residues. Per germline, CDR1 LNHDA and CDR2 SQIVND (reference sequence). The CDR3 DNA sequence: TGTGCCAGTGGGAAGTCTGGGAGCTACAATGAGCAGTTCTTC. It translates to CASGKSGSYNEQFF.

The rearrangement joins TRBV6-5 to TRBJ2-5; 10 nucleotides agree with TRBD2. CDR1 MNHEY and CDR2 SVGAGI come from the germline V gene. The junction had 7 bases not matched to a gene; V was cut back by 4 bases and J by 5 bases. The CDR3 length is 15 residues. The CDR3 bases are TGTGCCAGCAGTTTAAGCGGGAGGGCCTGGGAGACCCAGTACTTC. This translates into CASSLSGRAWETQYF.

The genes are TRBV11-2 and TRBJ2-5; 7 positions agree with TRBD2. This CDR3 region has 14 residues. Germline CDR1 and CDR2: SGHAT and FQNNGV. V shed 5 bases, J shed 7 bases, and the junction held 10 bases outside the gene matches. The CDR3 reads CASSTPTREGTQYF. CDR3 coding DNA: TGTGCCAGCAGCACGCCCACCAGGGAGGGGACCCAGTACTTC. The full variable domain, completed using reference TRBV11-2 and TRBJ2-5, is EAGVAQSPRYKIIEKRQSVAFWCNPISGHATLYWYQQILGQGPKLLIQFQNNGVVDDSQLPKDRFSAERLKGVDSTLKIQPAKLEDSAVYLCASSTPTREGTQYFGPGTRLLVL.

CDR3 region: CASSLIPGEQYF. The CDR3 coding sequence is TGTGCCAGCAGCTTAATACCGGGCGAGCAGTACTTC. This rearrangement joins TRBV7-3 to TRBJ2-7; D is unclear. Trimming removed 1 base at V and 6 bases at J, with 7 bases between. Looked up from germline, CDR1 is SGHTA and CDR2 is FQGTGA. The CDR3 has 12 residues. Full variable domain (remainder filled in from reference TRBV7-3 and TRBJ2-7): GAGVSQTPSNKVTEKGKYVELRCDPISGHTALYWYRQSLGQGPEFLIYFQGTGAADDSGLPNDRFFAVRPEGSVSTLKIQRTERGDSAVYLCASSLIPGEQYFGPGTRLTVT.

The chain uses TRBV5-6 and TRBJ2-7; tentatively, D is TRBD2 (5 bases). CDR3 length equals 13 residues. Trimming pared 1 base from V and 2 bases from J, leaving 7 bases between. Germline CDR1 reads SGHDT; CDR2 reads YYEEEE. The DNA for the CDR3 is TGTGCCAGCAGCTTGAAGGGAGCCTACGAGCAGTACTTC. This codes for CASSLKGAYEQYF.

This chain uses TRBV7-6 with TRBJ1-2, with TRBD1 identical over 7 bases. This CDR3 has 14 amino acids. J lost 0 bases, V lost 5 bases, and 3 bases had no gene match. From germline, CDR1 is SGHVS and CDR2 FNYEAQ. The CDR3 region is CASSRGGANYGYTF. DNA of the CDR3: TGTGCCAGCAGCCGAGGGGGCGCTAACTATGGCTACACCTTC.

The chain employs TRBV29-1 and TRBJ2-7, with no clear D. Trimming shortened V by 4 bases and J by 9 bases, and 16 bases separated the two germline ends. CDR3 size: 12 residues. The V gene's germline CDR1 is SQVTM and CDR2 ANQGSEA. The CDR3, as DNA: TGCAGCGTTGGGAGTCAGGCCAGTTTGCAGTACTTC. Amino acids: CSVGSQASLQYF.

This chain joins TRBV6-1 and TRBJ2-7, with a tentative D call TRBD1 (6 bases). The CDR3 consists of 15 residues. Germline V gives CDR1 MNHNS, CDR2 SASEGT. V lost 3 bases, J lost 0 bases, and 12 bases lay in between. The CDR3 nucleotides read TGTGCCAGCAGTGATAGGAGCAGGGGCTCCTACGAGCAGTACTTC. Translating it yields CASSDRSRGSYEQYF.

The chain is built from TRBV14 and TRBJ2-5; 9 bases align to TRBD1. In germline, CDR1 is SGHDN, CDR2 FVKESK. The ends lost 5 bases at V and 1 base at J; junction bases unmatched: 14. The CDR3 runs to 18 residues. The CDR3, as DNA: TGTGCCAGCAGCAAGGGGACAGGGACCTCCATCTTCCAAGAGACCCAGTACTTC. It specifies CASSKGTGTSIFQETQYF.

This clone has just one count. V gene TRBV7-2 combines with J gene TRBJ1-2, with a tentative D call TRBD1 (5 bases). The CDR3 extends over 13 amino acids. Trimming left V 7 bases short and J 3 bases short, with 12 bases between. Germline CDR1 and CDR2: SGHTA and FQGNSA. In nucleotides, the CDR3 is TGTGCCAGCACTCAACAGGTAGACTATGGCTACACCTTC. Its translation is CASTQQVDYGYTF.

The CDR3 loop is CASSEDSDLTYEQYF. The CDR3 DNA reads as TGCGCCAGCAGTGAAGACTCCGACCTTACCTACGAGCAGTACTTC. This chain connects TRBV10-2 to TRBJ2-7; D uncertain. CDR1 and CDR2 (germline): WSHSY, SAAADI. The CDR3 is 15 residues long. The V end lost 3 bases, the J end lost 2 bases, and 14 bases lay between the germline ends.

Only one count was recorded for this clone. The chain couples TRBV19 to TRBJ1-5, with D possibly TRBD1 on 5 matching bases. This CDR3 has 12 amino acids. The V end was cut by 10 bases, the J end by 5 bases, with 12 bases between. Germline CDR1 reads LNHDA; CDR2 reads SQIVND (reference sequence). The CDR3 DNA is TGTGCCATGGGGCAGGGCCATCAGCCCCAGCATTTT. It yields the protein CAMGQGHQPQHF.

The V gene is TRBV2, the J gene TRBJ2-7; TRBD1 aligns across 11 bases. With V trimmed by 4 bases and J by 3 bases, 11 bases remained unmatched. The CDR3 covers 17 residues. Germline assignment: CDR1 SNHLY and CDR2 FYNNEI. The CDR3 reads CASSARSGTGGSYEQYF. The CDR3 DNA is TGTGCCAGCAGTGCTAGATCCGGGACAGGGGGAAGCTACGAGCAGTACTTC.